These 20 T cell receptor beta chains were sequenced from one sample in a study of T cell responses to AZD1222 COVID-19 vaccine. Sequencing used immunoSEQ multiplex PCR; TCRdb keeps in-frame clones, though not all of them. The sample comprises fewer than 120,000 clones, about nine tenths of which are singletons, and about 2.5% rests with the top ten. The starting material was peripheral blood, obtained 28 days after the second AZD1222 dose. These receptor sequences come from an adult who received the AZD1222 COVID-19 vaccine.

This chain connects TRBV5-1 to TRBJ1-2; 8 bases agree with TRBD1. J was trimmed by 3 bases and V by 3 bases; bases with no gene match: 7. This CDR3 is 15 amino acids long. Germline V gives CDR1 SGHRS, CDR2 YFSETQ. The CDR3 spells CASSYRTGNDYGYTF. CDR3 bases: TGCGCCAGCAGCTACAGGACAGGGAACGACTATGGCTACACCTTC.

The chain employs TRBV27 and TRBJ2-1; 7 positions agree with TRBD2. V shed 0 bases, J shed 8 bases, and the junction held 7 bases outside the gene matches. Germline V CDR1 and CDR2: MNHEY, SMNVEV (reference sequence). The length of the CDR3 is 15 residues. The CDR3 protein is CASSLSGLVFHEQFF. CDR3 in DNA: TGTGCCAGCAGTTTATCCGGACTAGTATTCCATGAGCAGTTCTTC.

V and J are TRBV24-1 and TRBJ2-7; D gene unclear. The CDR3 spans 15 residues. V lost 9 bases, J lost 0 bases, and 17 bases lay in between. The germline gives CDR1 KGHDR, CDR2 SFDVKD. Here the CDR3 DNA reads TGTGCCACCTCGGAAGCTGGCCCGAGCTCCTACGAGCAGTACTTC. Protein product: CATSEAGPSSYEQYF.

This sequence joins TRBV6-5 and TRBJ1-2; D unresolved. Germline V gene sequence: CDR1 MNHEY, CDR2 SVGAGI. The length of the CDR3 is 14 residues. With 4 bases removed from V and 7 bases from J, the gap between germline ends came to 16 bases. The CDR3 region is CASSSNPTRGGYTF. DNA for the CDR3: TGTGCCAGCAGTTCTAACCCTACCAGAGGTGGCTACACCTTC.

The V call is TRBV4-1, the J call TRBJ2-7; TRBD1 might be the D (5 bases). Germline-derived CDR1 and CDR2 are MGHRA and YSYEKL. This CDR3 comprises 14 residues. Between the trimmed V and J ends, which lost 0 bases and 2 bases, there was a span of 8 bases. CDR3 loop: CASSQESGTYEQYF. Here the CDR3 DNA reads TGCGCCAGCAGCCAAGAGTCAGGGACCTACGAGCAGTACTTC.

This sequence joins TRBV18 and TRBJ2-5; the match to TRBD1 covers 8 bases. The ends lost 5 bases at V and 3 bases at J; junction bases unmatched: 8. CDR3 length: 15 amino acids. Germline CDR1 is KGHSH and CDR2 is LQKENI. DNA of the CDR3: TGTGCCAGCTCAATTGGACAGGGAAAGGAAGAGACCCAGTACTTC. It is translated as CASSIGQGKEETQYF.

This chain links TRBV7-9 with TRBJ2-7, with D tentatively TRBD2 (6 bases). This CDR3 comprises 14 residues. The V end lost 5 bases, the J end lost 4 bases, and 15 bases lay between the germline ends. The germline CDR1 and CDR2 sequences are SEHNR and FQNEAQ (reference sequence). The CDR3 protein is CASSPGTSGYEQYF. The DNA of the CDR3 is TGTGCCAGCAGCCCCGGGACCAGCGGGTACGAGCAGTACTTC.

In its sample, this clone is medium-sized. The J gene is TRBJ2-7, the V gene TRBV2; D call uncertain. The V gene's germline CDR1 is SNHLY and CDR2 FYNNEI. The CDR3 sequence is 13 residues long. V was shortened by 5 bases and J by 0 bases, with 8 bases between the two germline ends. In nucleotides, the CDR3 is TGTGCCAGCAGTTTGGGCCACTCCTACGAGCAGTACTTC. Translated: CASSLGHSYEQYF.

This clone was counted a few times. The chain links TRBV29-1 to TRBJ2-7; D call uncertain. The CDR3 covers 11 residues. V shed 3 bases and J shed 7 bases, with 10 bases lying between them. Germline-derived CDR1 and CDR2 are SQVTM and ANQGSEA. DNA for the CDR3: TGCAGCGTTGACTGGGCGGAGGAGCAGTACTTC. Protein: CSVDWAEEQYF.

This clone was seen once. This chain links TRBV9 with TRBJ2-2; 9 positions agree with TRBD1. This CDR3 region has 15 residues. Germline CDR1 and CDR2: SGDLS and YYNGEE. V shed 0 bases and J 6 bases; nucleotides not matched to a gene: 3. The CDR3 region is CASSVDTGGSGELFF. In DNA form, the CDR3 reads TGTGCCAGCAGCGTAGATACAGGGGGCTCCGGGGAGCTGTTTTTT.

The CDR3 region is CATSGRVANQPQHF. The CDR3 DNA sequence: TGTGCCACCAGTGGCAGGGTGGCGAATCAGCCCCAGCATTTT. The chain couples TRBV24-1 to TRBJ1-5; a weak D match, TRBD1 (5 bases). CDR1 and CDR2 from the germline V gene are KGHDR and SFDVKD. V dropped 5 bases and J dropped 4 bases, with 11 bases sitting between them. The CDR3 extends over 14 amino acids.

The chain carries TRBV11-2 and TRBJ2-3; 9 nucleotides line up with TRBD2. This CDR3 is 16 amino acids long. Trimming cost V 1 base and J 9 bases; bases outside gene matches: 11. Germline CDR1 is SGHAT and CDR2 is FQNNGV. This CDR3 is CASSLVYVGGGGTQYF. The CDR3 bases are TGTGCCAGCAGCTTAGTATATGTCGGCGGGGGGGGAACGCAGTATTTT.

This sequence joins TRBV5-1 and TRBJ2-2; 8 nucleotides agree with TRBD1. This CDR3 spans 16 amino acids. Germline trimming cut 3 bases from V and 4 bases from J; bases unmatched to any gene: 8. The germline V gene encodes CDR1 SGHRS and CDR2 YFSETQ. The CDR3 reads CASSSRTGTSTGELFF. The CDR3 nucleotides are TGCGCCAGCAGCTCCAGGACAGGGACGAGCACCGGGGAGCTGTTTTTT. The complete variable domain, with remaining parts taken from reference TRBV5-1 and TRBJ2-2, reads KAGVTQTPRYLIKTRGQQVTLSCSPISGHRSVSWYQQTPGQGLQFLFEYFSETQRNKGNFPGRFSGRQFSNSRSEMNVSTLELGDSALYLCASSSRTGTSTGELFFGEGSRLTVL.

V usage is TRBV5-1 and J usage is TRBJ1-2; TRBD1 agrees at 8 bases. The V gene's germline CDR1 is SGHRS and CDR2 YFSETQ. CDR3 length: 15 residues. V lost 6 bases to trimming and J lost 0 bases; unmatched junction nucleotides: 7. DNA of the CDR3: TGCGCCAGCAACCTTGGACAGGGCACTAACTATGGCTACACCTTC. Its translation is CASNLGQGTNYGYTF.

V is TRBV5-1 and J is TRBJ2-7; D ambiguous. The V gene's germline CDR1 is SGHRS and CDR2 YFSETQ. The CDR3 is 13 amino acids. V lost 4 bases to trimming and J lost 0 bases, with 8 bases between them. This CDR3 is CASSPQSSYEQYF. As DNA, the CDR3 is TGCGCCAGCAGCCCACAGAGCTCCTACGAGCAGTACTTC.

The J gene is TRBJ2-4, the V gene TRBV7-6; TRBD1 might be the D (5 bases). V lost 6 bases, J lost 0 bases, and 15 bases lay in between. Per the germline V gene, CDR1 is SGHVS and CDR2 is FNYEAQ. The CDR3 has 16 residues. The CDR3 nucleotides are TGTGCCAGCAGACAAGACAGCCTACTAGCCAAAAACATTCAGTACTTC. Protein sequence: CASRQDSLLAKNIQYF.

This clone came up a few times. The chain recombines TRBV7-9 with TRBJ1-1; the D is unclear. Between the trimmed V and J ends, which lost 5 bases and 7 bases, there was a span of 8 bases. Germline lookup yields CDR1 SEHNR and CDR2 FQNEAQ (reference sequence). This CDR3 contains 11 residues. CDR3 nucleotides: TGTGCCAGCAGCCCGTCCATTGAAGCTTTCTTT. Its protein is CASSPSIEAFF.

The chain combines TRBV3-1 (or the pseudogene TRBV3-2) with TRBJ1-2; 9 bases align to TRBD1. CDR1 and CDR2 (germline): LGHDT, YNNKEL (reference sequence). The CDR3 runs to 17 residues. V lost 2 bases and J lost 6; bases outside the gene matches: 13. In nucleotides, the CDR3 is TGTGCCAGCAGCCAACTTCAACCGGGACAGGGTAGTCATGGCTACACCTTC. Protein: CASSQLQPGQGSHGYTF.

CDR3 loop: CASSSQAMDTEAFF. As DNA, the CDR3 is TGTGCCAGCAGCTCGCAGGCGATGGACACTGAAGCTTTCTTT. This chain links TRBV7-2 with TRBJ1-1; D is unclear. The V gene lost 4 bases and the J gene lost 3 bases, with 12 bases spanning the gap. This CDR3 is built from 14 residues. CDR1 is SGHTA and CDR2 is FQGNSA in the germline V gene.

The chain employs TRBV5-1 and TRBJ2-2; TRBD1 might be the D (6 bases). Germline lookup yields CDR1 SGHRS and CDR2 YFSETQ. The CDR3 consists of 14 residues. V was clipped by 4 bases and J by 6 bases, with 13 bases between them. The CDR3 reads CASSSQPGAGELFF. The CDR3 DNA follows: TGCGCCAGCAGCAGTCAACCAGGGGCCGGGGAGCTGTTTTTT.